This T cell receptor beta chain was recovered during a study of blood T cell repertoires in COVID-19. Overall study context: Material from acute and convalescent COVID-19 was sourced from the United States, Italy and Spain. Sources were T cells, B-cell-depleted T cells, or PBMCs; the material itself was cDNA or gDNA.

Participant reports of clinical history set cohort assignment. In the authors' methods: Amplification from reference gene primers served as the basis for estimated nucleated cell counts. Profiling relied on immunoSEQ multiplex PCR, and the TCRdb table lists in-frame clones only, not all of them. D and trimming were read from the DNA, whereas the V and J calls and clone size are those reported in that table. The table has about 160,000 clones, approximately 84% seen once; the top ten hold about 7%. CDR3 length: 12 residues. Per the germline V gene, CDR1 is LGHDT and CDR2 is YNNKEL (reference sequence). Trimming took 1 base from V and 2 from J, leaving 3 bases between them.

Specimen: PBMCs or T cells enriched from blood (not recorded which). This receptor was taken from a woman aged 50 to 60 who had recovered from COVID-19. The chain joins TRBV3-1 (or the pseudogene TRBV3-2) to TRBJ2-7; no firm D call. In DNA, the CDR3 is TGTGCCAGCAGCCAAGCAGCCTACGAGCAGTACTTC. Its protein is CASSQAAYEQYF.